The clone carrying this TCR beta chain was counted a few times. Its cognate antigen is unknown. This sample is drawn from a study of T cells after yellow fever vaccination. UMIs were added to TCR cDNA along with a universal primer site when it was made by 5'RACE template switching. TCRdb used MiXCR to reprocess the 5' RACE reads, holding one entry per CDR3 protein. Of a few hundred thousand distinct CDR3 sequences listed, almost 4% are singletons. Study-wide results and caveats: Overlap between CD4 and CD8 compartments was detected for a small share of clonotypes. The secondary response was weaker but peaked faster, day 5 versus 15. FACS-sorted repertoires could contain abundant clonotypes contaminating from the bulk population.

The TCR was taken from a man between 18 and 29 years old who received the YFV17D yellow fever vaccine. Material: PBMCs, obtained 5 days after the yellow fever booster vaccination.

In DNA form, the CDR3 reads TGTGCCAGCAGCTTGGGGAGGGAGGAAGAGACCCAGTACTTC. This codes for CASSLGREEETQYF. The V call is TRBV5-8, the J call TRBJ2-5, with D perhaps matching TRBD2 (6 bases). The germline gives CDR1 SGHTS, CDR2 YDEGEE. The length of the CDR3 is 14 residues. V gave up 0 bases and J gave up 3 bases, with 9 bases separating them.